Presented here are 26 T cell receptor beta chains from one specimen sequenced in a study of blood T cell repertoires in COVID-19. Using immunoSEQ multiplex PCR, the repertoire was profiled, and TCRdb retains in-frame clones only, with some absent. Of 130,000 to 150,000 clones listed, 85% to 90% were seen once; the top ten hold 2.3%. The sequencing input was peripheral blood. Receptors originate from a human donor in a cohort sampled during active COVID-19.

V is TRBV10-3 and J is TRBJ2-6, with D perhaps TRBD2 (6 bases). V lost 2 bases to trimming and J lost 1 base, with 15 bases between them. There are 18 residues in the CDR3. CDR1 is ENHRY and CDR2 is SYGVKD in the germline V gene. The CDR3 DNA is TGTGCCATCAGTGAGCCGAGTACGGGAGCTTCTGGGGCCAACGTCCTGACTTTC. Its translation: CAISEPSTGASGANVLTF.

The chain has TRBV15 and TRBJ1-1; D is unresolved. CDR3 size: 14 residues. Germline V CDR1 and CDR2: LNHNV, YYDKDF (reference sequence). V lost 6 bases, J lost 11 bases, and 22 bases lay in between. CDR3 in DNA: TGTGCCACCAGGGCGGGAGGAGGGAGGCTGCGCGCTTTCTTT. Translating gives CATRAGGGRLRAFF.

J is TRBJ1-1 and V is TRBV9; tentative D call: TRBD1 (5 bases). Germline CDR1 and CDR2: SGDLS and YYNGEE. The V gene lost 6 bases and the J gene lost 4 bases, with 16 bases spanning the gap. The CDR3 is 14 residues long. The CDR3 spells CASTPGGRSTEAFF. The CDR3 DNA is TGTGCCAGCACCCCTGGGGGGAGGTCCACTGAAGCTTTCTTT.

The J gene is TRBJ2-7, the V gene TRBV12-2; TRBD1 reflects the table's D call only, with no check against the DNA. TRBV12-2 corresponds to a pseudogene. CDR3 length: 16 amino acids. The CDR3 nucleotides are TGTGCAAGTCGCTTAGCGAATCCAGGGGACTCCTACGAGCAGTACTTC. This gives the protein CASRLANPGDSYEQYF.

J is TRBJ1-1 and V is TRBV19, with D possibly matching TRBD1 (5 bases). Germline CDR1 reads LNHDA; CDR2 reads SQIVND (reference sequence). Trimming took 7 bases from V and 0 from J, leaving 15 bases between them. The CDR3 consists of 15 residues. CDR3 loop: CASTEAQGMNTEAFF. The CDR3 DNA reads TGTGCCAGTACCGAGGCCCAGGGTATGAACACTGAAGCTTTCTTT.

The chain has TRBV5-1 and TRBJ2-1; TRBD1 aligns across 9 bases. J gave up 3 bases and V 4 bases, and 2 bases lay outside the gene matches. The CDR3 has 14 amino acids. Germline CDR1 is SGHRS and CDR2 is YFSETQ. The CDR3: CASSLGQGYNEQFF. Written as DNA, the CDR3 is TGCGCCAGCAGCCTGGGACAGGGCTACAATGAGCAGTTCTTC.

This sequence joins TRBV6-5 and TRBJ2-1, with 12 bases identical to TRBD2. CDR1 is MNHEY, CDR2 SVGAGI, per germline. The CDR3 extends over 15 amino acids. The ends lost 4 bases at V and 10 bases at J; junction bases unmatched: 8. Written as DNA, the CDR3 is TGTGCCAGCAGTTGGGCTAGCGGGAGGGTCGGCGAGCAGTTCTTC. Its protein product is CASSWASGRVGEQFF.

The rearrangement links TRBV30 to TRBJ1-6; 8 bases fit TRBD1. The length of the CDR3 is 15 residues. Unmatched junction bases numbered 5, after V lost 2 bases and J lost 5 bases. Germline values: CDR1 GTSNPN, CDR2 SVGIG (reference sequence). CDR3 in amino acids: CAWSSQGADNSPLHF. The CDR3 region has the DNA TGTGCCTGGAGTAGTCAGGGGGCCGATAATTCACCCCTCCACTTT. The complete variable domain, with remaining parts taken from reference TRBV30 and TRBJ1-6, reads SQTIHQWPATLVQPVGSPLSLECTVEGTSNPNLYWYRQAAGRGLQLLFYSVGIGQISSEVPQNLSASRPQDRQFILSSKKLLLSDSGFYLCAWSSQGADNSPLHFGNGTRLTVT.

The rearrangement joins TRBV5-5 to TRBJ1-4, with 9 bases matching TRBD1. Germline CDR1 and CDR2: SGHKS and YYEKEE (reference sequence). V shed 4 bases and J 12 bases; nucleotides not matched to a gene: 13. This CDR3 spans 15 amino acids. The CDR3 protein is CASSDVRQGVMELFF. As DNA, the CDR3 is TGTGCCAGCAGCGACGTAAGACAGGGGGTGATGGAACTGTTTTTT.

This clone was seen once. The rearrangement uses TRBV5-5 and TRBJ2-5, with TRBD2 identical over 10 bases. The CDR3 covers 16 residues. V shed 2 bases, J shed 5 bases, and the junction held 9 bases outside the gene matches. In germline, CDR1 is SGHKS, CDR2 YYEKEE (reference sequence). The DNA of the CDR3 is TGTGCCAGCAGCTTTTTGGCTAGCGGGAGACGGGAGACCCAGTACTTC. This codes for CASSFLASGRRETQYF.

The chain has TRBV4-3 and TRBJ1-2; D is unresolved. This CDR3 contains 19 residues. V was pared by 0 bases and J by 0 bases, with 20 bases between. Germline V gene sequence: CDR1 LGHNA, CDR2 YSLEER. CDR3 in DNA: TGCGCCAGCAGCCAAGAATATGTTGGAGGACCCTCCTCTAACTATGGCTACACCTTC. This codes for CASSQEYVGGPSSNYGYTF.

The V call is TRBV28, the J call TRBJ1-5; 7 bases agree with TRBD1. The CDR3 loop spans 17 amino acids. The trim removed 3 bases at V and 4 bases at J, leaving 12 bases unmatched. Germline CDR1 and CDR2: MDHEN and SYDVKM. As DNA, the CDR3 is TGTGCCAGCAGTTTCCCTGAGGGTAGGGGGCGAAATCAGCCCCAGCATTTT. Protein product: CASSFPEGRGRNQPQHF.

This clone was picked up one time. This rearrangement joins TRBV6-5 to TRBJ1-1, with 7 bases fitting TRBD1. The V segment lost 6 bases and the J segment 8 bases; nucleotides outside the gene matches: 9. This CDR3 is built from 13 residues. Germline-derived CDR1 and CDR2 are MNHEY and SVGAGI. CDR3 sequence reads: CASRTIQGGEAFF. The CDR3 bases are TGTGCCAGCAGAACTATCCAAGGGGGCGAAGCTTTCTTT.

The chain is built from TRBV6-5 and TRBJ2-1, with a tentative D call TRBD2 (6 bases). Trimming took 5 bases from V and 1 from J, leaving 9 bases between them. The CDR3 spans 14 residues. Germline V gives CDR1 MNHEY, CDR2 SVGAGI. CDR3: CASSRRESYNEQFF. CDR3 sequence (DNA): TGTGCCAGCAGTCGGAGGGAATCCTACAATGAGCAGTTCTTC.

The chain recombines TRBV5-1 with TRBJ1-4; 9 bases are shared with TRBD1. CDR1 and CDR2 from the germline V gene are SGHRS and YFSETQ. This CDR3 has 15 amino acids. With V trimmed by 4 bases and J by 5 bases, 6 bases remained unmatched. CDR3 DNA: TGCGCCAGCAGCGTGGGACAGGGCCAAAATGAAAAACTGTTTTTT. This encodes CASSVGQGQNEKLFF.

The chain joins TRBV11-3 to TRBJ2-3; 7 nucleotides match TRBD1. The CDR3 has 15 residues. The germline V gene has CDR1 SGHNT and CDR2 YENEEA. The ends lost 4 bases at V and 1 base at J; junction bases unmatched: 5. The CDR3 DNA reads TGTGCCAGCAGCTCCCGTCAGGGGGGCACAGATACGCAGTATTTT. Protein: CASSSRQGGTDTQYF.

This chain links TRBV7-9 with TRBJ2-5, with TRBD1 matching 9 bases. V gave up 5 bases and J gave up 0 bases; unmatched junction bases: 4. This CDR3 is 15 amino acids long. Germline lookup yields CDR1 SEHNR and CDR2 FQNEAQ (reference sequence). The CDR3 DNA reads TGTGCCAGCAGCCCAGGGGACAGGGACCAAGAGACCCAGTACTTC. The encoded protein is CASSPGDRDQETQYF.

This sequence joins TRBV6-5 and TRBJ2-3; D gene uncertain. This CDR3 comprises 13 residues. Trimming left V 6 bases short and J 2 bases short, with 9 bases between. Germline-derived CDR1 and CDR2 are MNHEY and SVGAGI. CDR3 nucleotide sequence: TGTGCCAGCAGGAGACAAATCACAGATACGCAGTATTTT. This codes for CASRRQITDTQYF.

V is TRBV19 and J is TRBJ1-1; TRBD1 matches at 7 bases. The CDR3 sequence is 13 residues long. Germline V CDR1 and CDR2: LNHDA, SQIVND (reference sequence). V trimming: 5 bases; J trimming: 0 bases; junction bases outside the gene matches: 0. The CDR3 nucleotides read TGTGCCAGTAGTGGACAGGTGAACACTGAAGCTTTCTTT. It encodes CASSGQVNTEAFF.

The chain uses TRBV29-1 and TRBJ2-7; 8 bases fit TRBD1. Losses at the gene ends were 8 bases for V and 6 bases for J; bases not matched to a gene: 15. CDR1 and CDR2 (germline): SQVTM, ANQGSEA. The CDR3 has 14 amino acids. The CDR3 DNA is TGCAGCACCACGGTGGGGACAGGTTTCTCCGAGCAGTACTTC. Amino acid sequence: CSTTVGTGFSEQYF.

The chain has TRBV6-5 and TRBJ1-2; the match to TRBD1 covers 7 bases. Germline CDR1 reads MNHEY; CDR2 reads SVGAGI. CDR3 length: 16 amino acids. The junction had 9 bases not matched to a gene; V was cut back by 0 bases and J by 5 bases. CDR3 loop: CASSYSMIGGAYGYTF. CDR3 nucleotides: TGTGCCAGCAGTTACTCGATGATAGGGGGCGCATATGGCTACACCTTC.

The chain uses TRBV7-3 and TRBJ2-4, with D possibly TRBD1 on 6 matching bases. The CDR3 is made up of 13 amino acids. Between the trimmed V and J ends, which lost 0 bases and 6 bases, there was a span of 6 bases. Germline assignment: CDR1 SGHTA and CDR2 FQGTGA. Here the CDR3 DNA reads TGTGCCAGCAGCTTAACAGGGGGAAACATTCAGTACTTC. Encoded protein: CASSLTGGNIQYF.

V usage is TRBV5-1 and J usage is TRBJ2-3, with 10 bases aligning to TRBD2. The CDR3 covers 16 residues. Per germline, CDR1 SGHRS and CDR2 YFSETQ. V shed 2 bases and J 1 base; nucleotides not matched to a gene: 4. The CDR3, as DNA: TGCGCCAGCAGCTTAGTAGCGGGAGGCGGCACAGATACGCAGTATTTT. Protein sequence: CASSLVAGGGTDTQYF.

This clone was counted once. The J gene is TRBJ1-1, the V gene TRBV18, with D maybe TRBD1 (6 bases). From germline, CDR1 is KGHSH and CDR2 LQKENI. Trimming stripped 6 bases from V and 0 bases from J, with 14 bases between. The CDR3 runs 15 residues. The CDR3 here is CASSRQDTLNTEAFF. CDR3 bases: TGTGCCAGCTCCCGACAGGATACGTTGAACACTGAAGCTTTCTTT.

The genes are TRBV18 and TRBJ2-3; the D gene is possibly TRBD2 (5 bases). There are 15 residues in the CDR3. Trimming stripped 1 base from V and 0 bases from J, with 8 bases between. Germline V lookup: CDR1 KGHSH, CDR2 LQKENI. CDR3 coding DNA: TGTGCCAGCTCACCACTTAGCGCGAGCACAGATACGCAGTATTTT. It yields the protein CASSPLSASTDTQYF. Full variable domain (rest looked up from reference TRBV18 and TRBJ2-3): NAGVMQNPRHLVRRRGQEARLRCSPMKGHSHVYWYRQLPEEGLKFMVYLQKENIIDESGMPKERFSAEFPKEGPSILRIQQVVRGDSAAYFCASSPLSASTDTQYFGPGTRLTVL.

The V and J genes are TRBV27 and TRBJ1-5, with 7 nucleotides matching TRBD1. Trimming at V came to 1 base and at J to 1 base, leaving 10 bases not matched to a gene. The CDR3 is 18 amino acids. From germline, CDR1 is MNHEY and CDR2 SMNVEV (reference sequence). The CDR3 spells CASSLLPPQTGSNQPQHF. In nucleotides, the CDR3 is TGTGCCAGCAGTTTATTACCCCCCCAGACAGGGAGCAATCAGCCCCAGCATTTT.